Listed below are T cell receptor beta chains from one sample, sequenced in a study of blood T cells in healthy people across ages. Using its own MiXCR run on the 5' RACE reads, TCRdb lists one record per CDR3 protein. This sample has about 930,000 distinct CDR3 sequences, with almost 30% found just once. The same specimen was also included in a second study, on T cells of mothers and their children.

The specimen sequenced was blood. These TCRs come from a woman aged 40 to 50 in good health. The CDR3 runs from the conserved cysteine through the conserved F or W. Each record gives: J gene, V gene, D gene, clone size, CDR3 protein, CDR3 DNA. D genes are given only for firm matches. Clone size is stated in some rows and not others, as once, few, many or a class when expanded.

TRBJ1-2 TRBV6-1 NA few CASSEATAGYTF TGTGCCAGCAGTGAAGCCACGGCGGGCTACACCTTC
TRBJ1-2 TRBV5-1 NA NA CASSSGEGRAYGYTF TGCGCCAGCAGCTCGGGCGAGGGCAGGGCATATGGCTACACCTTC
TRBJ1-1 TRBV28 NA NA CASSFPSGGNTEAFF TGTGCCAGCAGTTTCCCCTCAGGTGGGAACACTGAAGCTTTCTTT
TRBJ2-5 TRBV5-5 NA many CASSLRDRWETQYF TGTGCCAGCAGCTTACGAGACAGGTGGGAGACCCAGTACTTC
TRBJ2-3 TRBV7-3 TRBD2 once CASSLLAGGRGTDTQYF TGTGCCAGCAGCTTACTAGCGGGGGGGCGGGGCACAGATACGCAGTATTTT
TRBJ2-1 TRBV12-3/TRBV12-4 TRBD1 few CASSLTLGQGIYNEQFF TGTGCCAGCAGTTTAACGCTCGGACAGGGTATCTACAATGAGCAGTTCTTC
TRBJ2-7 TRBV6-5 TRBD2 few CASSSLRLAGGYEQYF TGTGCCAGCAGTTCCCTAAGACTAGCGGGGGGATACGAGCAGTACTTC
TRBJ2-1 TRBV12-3/TRBV12-4 NA few CASSTGEPPNEQFF TGTGCCAGCAGTACCGGGGAGCCACCCAATGAGCAGTTCTTC
TRBJ2-7 TRBV18 NA NA CASSPRQDPYEQYF TGTGCCAGCTCACCACGGCAGGACCCCTACGAGCAGTACTTC
TRBJ1-5 TRBV20-1 NA few CSAVGPINQPQHF TGCAGCGCCGTCGGACCGATAAATCAGCCCCAGCATTTT